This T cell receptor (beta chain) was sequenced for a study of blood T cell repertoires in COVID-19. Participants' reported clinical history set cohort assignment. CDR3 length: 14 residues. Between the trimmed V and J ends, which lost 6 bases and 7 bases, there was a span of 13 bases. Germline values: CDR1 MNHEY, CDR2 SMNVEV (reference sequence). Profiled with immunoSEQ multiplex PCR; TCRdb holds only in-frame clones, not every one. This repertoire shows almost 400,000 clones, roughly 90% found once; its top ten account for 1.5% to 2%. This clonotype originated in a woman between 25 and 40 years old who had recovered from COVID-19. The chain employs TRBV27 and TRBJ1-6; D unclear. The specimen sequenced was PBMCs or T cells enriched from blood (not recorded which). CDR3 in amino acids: CASRSQVRNSPLHF. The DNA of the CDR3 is TGTGCCAGCAGGAGCCAGGTTAGGAATTCACCCCTCCACTTT.